This T cell receptor (beta chain) was obtained from a study of blood T cell repertoires in COVID-19. The overall study: T cells, B-cell-depleted T cells, or PBMCs supplied cDNA or gDNA.

Seattle-derived patients entered the study during active infection and were followed longitudinally. Per the authors' pipeline: For nucleated cells, counts were estimated from reference gene primer amplification. Profiling relied on immunoSEQ multiplex PCR, and the TCRdb table lists in-frame clones only, not all of them. From that table come the V and J calls and clone size; the DNA was used to work out D and trimming. Among 200,000 to 250,000 clones, around 83% were seen once, and the ten largest hold roughly 8.2%. This clone was seen more than once but under ten times. The sequence was obtained from a woman older than 75 with COVID-19, enrolled during active disease. Sample: peripheral blood.

The CDR3 sequence: CASSPGTDNYGYTF. CDR3 nucleotides: TGTGCCAGCAGCCCGGGGACAGACAACTATGGCTACACCTTC. V is TRBV7-8 and J is TRBJ1-2; 7 bases are a match to TRBD1. The CDR3 length is 14 residues. Germline loops: CDR1 SGHVS, CDR2 FQNEAQ. The J segment lost 2 bases and the V segment lost 5 bases, leaving 5 bases of the junction unmatched.